This TCR beta chain was documented in a study of control samples from healthy donors and cancer patients (dated by TCRdb to 2020 to 2022). About this clone itself: It lacks a known antigen. Nothing much larger sits one base from this clone, and base qualities are not available.

The library was prepared using the immunoSEQ multiplex PCR assay. TCRdb mirrors the immuneACCESS table, restricted to in-frame sequences. Some clones are absent from its copies; in checked studies, under half trace to an unresolved V gene, and the reason for the others is unknown. This sample is represented by around 74,000 clones; almost 95% of them were singletons. The leading ten clones occupy more than 5% of the sample. The specimen sequenced was blood. The clonotype was recovered from a woman aged 60-75 years in good health.

The encoded CDR3 is CASSPLGDYGYTF. At the DNA level, the sequence is TGTGCCAGCAGCCCCTTGGGGGACTATGGCTACACCTTC. The chain links TRBV9 with TRBJ1-2; TRBD1 could be the D gene, as 5 bases match. The germline V gene supplies CDR1 SGDLS and CDR2 YYNGEE. V sheds 4 bases and J sheds 3 bases, leaving 10 bases between their ends. From its cysteine to its phenylalanine, the CDR3 spans 13 amino acids. Solely the CDR3 DNA is kept, with 39 bases framed from the first base.